This TCR beta chain was identified in a study of T-cell reconstitution after alpha-beta-depleted transplantation in children. Overall study findings and caveats: From surviving recipient T cells and thymic progenitors came the high day-60 TCRbeta diversity observed in some patients.

Germline values: CDR1 MNHEY, CDR2 SVGAGI. This CDR3 has 18 amino acids. V was clipped by 0 bases and J by 5 bases, with 22 bases between them. The library targeted TCRbeta and was prepared with unique molecular identifiers. TCRdb reprocessed the PCR reads via MiXCR and lists one record per CDR3 protein. Among under 400,000 distinct CDR3 sequences listed, about a quarter were seen once. The sample holds one count of this clonotype. Antigen specificity is unknown. The sample here was PBMCs, mostly from graft donor cells, taken 180 days after TCRalphabeta/CD19-depleted stem cell transplant. J is TRBJ1-1 and V is TRBV6-5; D may be TRBD1 (6 bases). The receptor comes from a male patient between 5 and 17 years old who had a stem cell transplant for acute lymphoblastic leukemia, so the T cells may come from the graft donor. CDR3 in amino acids: CASSYSAGRGDWRTEAFF. The DNA of the CDR3 is TGTGCCAGCAGTTACTCCGCCGGCAGGGGCGATTGGCGAACTGAAGCTTTCTTT.